The sequence of this T cell receptor beta chain was determined in a study of T cells in Graves' hyperthyroidism and ophthalmopathy. Study as a whole: The authors collected peripheral blood at initial diagnosis, before any treatment. General study results and limits: Most thyroid-expanded clonotypes above 0.001 were also found in blood.

The CDR3 spans 17 residues. The germline V gene has CDR1 SGHTA and CDR2 FQGNSA. V gave up 5 bases and J gave up 5 bases; unmatched junction bases: 10. Uncontrolled infection, other autoimmune disease, pregnancy or lactation led to exclusion. Diagnoses were made from clinical symptoms, serum measures (thyroxine and TRAb), thyroid ultrasound and orbital computed tomography. For this clonotype: Its antigen is undetermined.

It was RNA transcripts that yielded the amplified TCR beta CDR3 regions. HTBI primers were the set used in a first-round RT-PCR of the TCR CDR3. TCRdb independently ran MiXCR on the multiplex PCR reads; one entry per CDR3 protein. The profile shows approximately 200,000 distinct CDR3 sequences, 15% to 20% of them singletons. The V call is TRBV7-2, the J call TRBJ1-5; 12 nucleotides align to TRBD1. Sequencing used blood. This sequence was found in a man aged 35 to 55 with Graves' hyperthyroidism. The CDR3 DNA is TGTGCCAGCAGCCACCGGGGCGGGACAGGGGGCGATCAGCCCCAGCATTTT. Encoded protein: CASSHRGGTGGDQPQHF.